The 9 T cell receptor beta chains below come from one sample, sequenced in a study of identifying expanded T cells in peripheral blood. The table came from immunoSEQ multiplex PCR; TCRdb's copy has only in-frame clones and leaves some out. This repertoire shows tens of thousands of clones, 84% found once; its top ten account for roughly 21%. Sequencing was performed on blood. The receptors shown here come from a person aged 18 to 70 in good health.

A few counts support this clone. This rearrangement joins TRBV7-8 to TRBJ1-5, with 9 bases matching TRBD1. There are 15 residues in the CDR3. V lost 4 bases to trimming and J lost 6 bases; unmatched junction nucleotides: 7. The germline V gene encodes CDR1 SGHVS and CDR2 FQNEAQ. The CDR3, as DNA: TGTGCCAGCAGCTCGGACAGGGGTCGCGGTCAGCCCCAGCATTTT. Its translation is CASSSDRGRGQPQHF.

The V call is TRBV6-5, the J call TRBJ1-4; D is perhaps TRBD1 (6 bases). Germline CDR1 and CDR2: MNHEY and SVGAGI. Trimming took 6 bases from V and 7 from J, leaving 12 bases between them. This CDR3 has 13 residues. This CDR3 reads CASSSTGGEKLFF. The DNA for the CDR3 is TGTGCCAGCAGCTCGACAGGCGGTGAAAAACTGTTTTTT.

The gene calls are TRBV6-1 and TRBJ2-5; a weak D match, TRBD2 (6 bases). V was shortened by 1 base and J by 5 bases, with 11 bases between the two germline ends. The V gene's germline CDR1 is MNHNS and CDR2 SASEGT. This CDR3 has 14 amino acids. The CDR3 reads CASSEDREYETQYF. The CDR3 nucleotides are TGTGCCAGCAGTGAAGATCGGGAGTACGAGACCCAGTACTTC.

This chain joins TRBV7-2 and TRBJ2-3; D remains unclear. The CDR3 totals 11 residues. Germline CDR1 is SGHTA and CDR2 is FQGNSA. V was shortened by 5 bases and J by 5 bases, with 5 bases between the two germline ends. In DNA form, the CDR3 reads TGTGCCAGCAGCCTGCGAGATACGCAGTATTTT. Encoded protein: CASSLRDTQYF.

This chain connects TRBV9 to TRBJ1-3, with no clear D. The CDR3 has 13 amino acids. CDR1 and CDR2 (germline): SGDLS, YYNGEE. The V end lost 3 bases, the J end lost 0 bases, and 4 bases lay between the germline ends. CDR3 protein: CASSEVSGNTIYF. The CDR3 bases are TGTGCCAGCAGCGAGGTCTCTGGAAACACCATATATTTT.

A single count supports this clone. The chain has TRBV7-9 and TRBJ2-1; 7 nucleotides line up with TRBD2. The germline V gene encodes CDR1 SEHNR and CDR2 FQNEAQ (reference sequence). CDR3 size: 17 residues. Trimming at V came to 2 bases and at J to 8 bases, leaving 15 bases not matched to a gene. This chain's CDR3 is CASSLTGAGARFYEQFF. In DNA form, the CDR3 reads TGTGCCAGCAGCTTAACTGGCGCGGGAGCAAGGTTCTATGAGCAGTTCTTC.

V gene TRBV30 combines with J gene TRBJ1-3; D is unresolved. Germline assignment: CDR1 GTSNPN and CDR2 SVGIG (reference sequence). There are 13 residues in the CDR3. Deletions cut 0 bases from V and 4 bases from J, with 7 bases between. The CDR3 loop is CAWSVVWGNTIYF. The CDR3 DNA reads TGTGCCTGGAGTGTGGTGTGGGGAAACACCATATATTTT.

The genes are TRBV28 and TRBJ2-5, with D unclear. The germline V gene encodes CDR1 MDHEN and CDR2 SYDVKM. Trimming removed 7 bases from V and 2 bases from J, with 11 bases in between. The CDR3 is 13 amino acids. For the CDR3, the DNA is TGTGCCAGCAACTCGGAACGGCAAGAGACCCAGTACTTC. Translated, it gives CASNSERQETQYF.

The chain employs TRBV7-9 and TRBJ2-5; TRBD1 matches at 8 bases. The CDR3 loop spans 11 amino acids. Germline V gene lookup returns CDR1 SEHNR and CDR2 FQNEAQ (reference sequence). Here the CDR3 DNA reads TGTTCTGGAGACAGGGGAGAGACCCAGTACTTC. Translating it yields CSGDRGETQYF.